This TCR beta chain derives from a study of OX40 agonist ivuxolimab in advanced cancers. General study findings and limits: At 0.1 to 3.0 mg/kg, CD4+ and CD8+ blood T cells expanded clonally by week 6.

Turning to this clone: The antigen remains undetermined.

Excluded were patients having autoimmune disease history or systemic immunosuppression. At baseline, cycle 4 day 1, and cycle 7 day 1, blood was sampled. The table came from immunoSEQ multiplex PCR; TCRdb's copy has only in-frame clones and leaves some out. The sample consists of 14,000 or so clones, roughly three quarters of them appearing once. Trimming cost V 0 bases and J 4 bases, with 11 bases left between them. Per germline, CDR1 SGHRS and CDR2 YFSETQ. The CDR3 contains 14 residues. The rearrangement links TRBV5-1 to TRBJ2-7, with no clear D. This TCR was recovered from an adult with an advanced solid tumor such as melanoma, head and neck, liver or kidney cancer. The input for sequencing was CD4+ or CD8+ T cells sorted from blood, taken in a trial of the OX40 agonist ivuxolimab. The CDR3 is CASSLAEALYEQYF. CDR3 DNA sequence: TGCGCCAGCAGCTTGGCCGAGGCTTTGTACGAGCAGTACTTC.